This TCR beta chain was identified in a study of human T cells and chemical hapten exposure. The time point is: pre-sensitization, week 0. Treatment denoted: therapeutic diphenylcyclopropenone sensitization with weekly scalp DPC. This clonotype was counted a few times. TCRdb re-called the RACE reads with MiXCR, one entry per CDR3 protein. This table holds under 300,000 distinct CDR3 sequences, about 9% found once. Sequencing was performed on whole blood, taken in connection with sensitization to the hapten diphenylcyclopropenone (DPC). The receptor was derived from a woman in her thirties or forties with alopecia areata. Some clones in this sample may be carry-over from other donors' samples.

The CDR3 loop is CASSIGTASSYEQYF. The CDR3 region has the DNA TGCGCCAGCAGCATCGGGACGGCAAGCTCCTACGAGCAGTACTTC. This sequence joins TRBV5-1 and TRBJ2-7, with D possibly being TRBD1 or TRBD2 (5 bases each). The CDR3 length is 15 residues. CDR1 and CDR2 from the germline V gene are SGHRS and YFSETQ. V shed 4 bases and J shed 0 bases, with 14 bases lying between them.